The T cell receptor beta chain described here comes from a study of blood T cell repertoires in COVID-19. The method was immunoSEQ multiplex PCR; TCRdb's version includes in-frame clones alone and lacks a portion of them. The sample lists around 300,000 clones; roughly 90% were seen once. There are 9 residues in the CDR3. Germline V CDR1 and CDR2: SQVTM, ANQGSEA. V shed 6 bases and J shed 8 bases, with 7 bases lying between them. This rearrangement joins TRBV29-1 to TRBJ1-2; D ambiguous. The sample was peripheral blood. This TCR came from a woman aged 50 to 65 with active or convalescent COVID-19. The DNA of the CDR3 is TGCAGCGTCCCGGAGGGCTACACCTTC. This codes for CSVPEGYTF.